This T cell receptor beta chain stems from a study of T cell repertoires in cytomegalovirus infection. Study context: Through public TCR beta signatures, both CMV infection and matching HLA type were indicated. Study results and caveats: The ex vivo response showed dominance by HLA-C-restricted CMV-specific TCR beta clonotypes.

This clonotype was counted between two and nine times. Its antigen remains unidentified. V shed 1 base and J 5 bases; nucleotides not matched to a gene: 11. The CDR3 totals 18 residues. The germline V gene has CDR1 SGHAT and CDR2 FQNNGV. TCRdb analysed the reads with MiXCR anew, one entry per CDR3 protein. Of 650,000 to 900,000 distinct CDR3 sequences listed, about 31% are singletons. This receptor was taken from a human donor in good health (CMV status not recorded). Some clones in this sample may be carry-over from other donors' samples. J is TRBJ1-2 and V is TRBV11-2, with TRBD1 identical over 12 bases. Sequenced here: cultured CD8+ T cells from PBMCs, sampled from culture after CMV antigen stimulation. CDR3 amino acids: CASSLAGTGGSDWYGYTF. CDR3 DNA: TGTGCCAGCAGCTTAGCCGGGACAGGGGGCTCGGATTGGTATGGCTACACCTTC. Using reference TRBV11-2 and TRBJ1-2 for the parts outside the CDR3, the full variable domain is EAGVAQSPRYKIIEKRQSVAFWCNPISGHATLYWYQQILGQGPKLLIQFQNNGVVDDSQLPKDRFSAERLKGVDSTLKIQPAKLEDSAVYLCASSLAGTGGSDWYGYTFGSGTRLTVV.